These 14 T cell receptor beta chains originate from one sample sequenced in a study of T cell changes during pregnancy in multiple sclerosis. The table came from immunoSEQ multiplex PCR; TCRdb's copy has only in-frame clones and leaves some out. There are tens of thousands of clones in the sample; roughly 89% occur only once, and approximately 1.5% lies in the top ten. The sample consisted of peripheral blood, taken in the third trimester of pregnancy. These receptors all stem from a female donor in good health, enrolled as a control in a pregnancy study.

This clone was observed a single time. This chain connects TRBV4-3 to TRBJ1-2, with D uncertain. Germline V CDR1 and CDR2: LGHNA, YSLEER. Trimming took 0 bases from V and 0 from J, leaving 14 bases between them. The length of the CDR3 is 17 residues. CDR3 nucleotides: TGCGCCAGCAGCCAAGATTTTAGCGGAGGGCCTAACTATGGCTACACCTTC. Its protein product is CASSQDFSGGPNYGYTF.

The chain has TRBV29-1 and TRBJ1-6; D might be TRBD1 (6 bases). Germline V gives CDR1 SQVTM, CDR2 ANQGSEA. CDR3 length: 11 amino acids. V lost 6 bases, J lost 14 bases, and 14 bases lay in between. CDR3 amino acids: CSVQAGEALHF. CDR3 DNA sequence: TGCAGCGTCCAGGCAGGGGAAGCCCTCCACTTT.

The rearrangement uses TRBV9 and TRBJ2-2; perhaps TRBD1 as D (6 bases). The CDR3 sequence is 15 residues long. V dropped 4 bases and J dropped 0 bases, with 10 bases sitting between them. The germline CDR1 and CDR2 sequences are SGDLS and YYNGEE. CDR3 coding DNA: TGTGCCAGCAGCACCTCAGGGGCGAACACCGGGGAGCTGTTTTTT. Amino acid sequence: CASSTSGANTGELFF.

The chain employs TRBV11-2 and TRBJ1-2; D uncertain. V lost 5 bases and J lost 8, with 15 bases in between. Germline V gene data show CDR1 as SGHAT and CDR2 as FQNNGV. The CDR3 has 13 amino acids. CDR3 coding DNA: TGTGCCAGCAGCCACCCCGCCAACATCGGCTACACCTTC. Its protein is CASSHPANIGYTF.

The chain's CDR3 is CASSFGQGYNEQFF. The DNA of the CDR3 is TGTGCCAGCAGCTTCGGTCAGGGGTACAATGAGCAGTTCTTC. The chain has TRBV7-2 and TRBJ2-1; possible D gene TRBD1, 6 bases. This CDR3 is built from 14 residues. V gave up 3 bases and J gave up 4 bases, with 10 bases separating them. Germline CDR1 SGHTA, CDR2 FQGNSA.

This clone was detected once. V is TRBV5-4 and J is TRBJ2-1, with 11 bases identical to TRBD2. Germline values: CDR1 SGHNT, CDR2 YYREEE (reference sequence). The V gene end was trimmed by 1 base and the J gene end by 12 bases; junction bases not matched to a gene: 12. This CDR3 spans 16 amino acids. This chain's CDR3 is CASSLKGSGGADVQFF. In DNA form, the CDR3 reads TGTGCCAGCAGCTTGAAGGGTAGCGGGGGGGCGGACGTGCAGTTCTTC.

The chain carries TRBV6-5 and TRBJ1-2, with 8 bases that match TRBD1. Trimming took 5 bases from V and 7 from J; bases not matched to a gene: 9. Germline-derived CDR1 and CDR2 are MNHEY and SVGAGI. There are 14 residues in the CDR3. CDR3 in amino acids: CASSTGQGRIGYTF. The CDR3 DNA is TGTGCCAGCAGTACCGGACAGGGTCGGATTGGCTACACCTTC.

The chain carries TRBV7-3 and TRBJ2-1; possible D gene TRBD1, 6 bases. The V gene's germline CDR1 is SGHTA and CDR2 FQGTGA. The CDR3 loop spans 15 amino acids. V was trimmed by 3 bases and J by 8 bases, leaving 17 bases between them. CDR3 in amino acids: CASSFRTAPLYEQFF. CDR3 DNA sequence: TGTGCCAGCAGCTTCCGGACAGCCCCGCTGTATGAGCAGTTCTTC.

CDR3 region: CASSPPTGQGDYEQYF. As DNA, the CDR3 is TGCGCCAGCAGCCCGCCAACGGGACAGGGTGATTACGAGCAGTACTTC. This chain uses TRBV5-1 with TRBJ2-7, with 9 nucleotides matching TRBD1. V trimming: 4 bases; J trimming: 4 bases; junction bases outside the gene matches: 12. CDR1 and CDR2 from the germline V gene are SGHRS and YFSETQ. The CDR3 runs to 16 residues.

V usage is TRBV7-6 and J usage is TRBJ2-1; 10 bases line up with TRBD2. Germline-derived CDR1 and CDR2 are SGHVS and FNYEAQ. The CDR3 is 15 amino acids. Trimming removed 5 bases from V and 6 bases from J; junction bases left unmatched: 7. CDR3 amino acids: CASSAGTSDVNEQFF. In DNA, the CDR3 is TGTGCCAGCAGCGCCGGGACTAGCGACGTCAATGAGCAGTTCTTC.

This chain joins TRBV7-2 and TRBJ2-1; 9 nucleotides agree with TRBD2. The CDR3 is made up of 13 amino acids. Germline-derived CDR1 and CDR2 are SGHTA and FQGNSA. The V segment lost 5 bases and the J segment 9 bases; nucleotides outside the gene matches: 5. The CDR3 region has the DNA TGTGCCAGCAGCCGCGGGGGGGCTACTGAGCAGTTCTTC. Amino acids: CASSRGGATEQFF.

CDR3 residues: CASSFAAGSYEQYF. The DNA of the CDR3 is TGTGCCAGCAGTTTTGCAGCGGGGTCCTACGAGCAGTACTTC. The chain links TRBV28 to TRBJ2-7, with TRBD2 matching over 7 bases. CDR3 length: 14 amino acids. The germline V gene encodes CDR1 MDHEN and CDR2 SYDVKM. Trimming cost V 3 bases and J 1 base; bases outside gene matches: 3. Using reference TRBV28 and TRBJ2-7 for the parts outside the CDR3, the full variable domain is DVKVTQSSRYLVKRTGEKVFLECVQDMDHENMFWYRQDPGLGLRLIYFSYDVKMKEKGDIPEGYSVSREKKERFSLILESASTNQTSMYLCASSFAAGSYEQYFGPGTRLTVT.

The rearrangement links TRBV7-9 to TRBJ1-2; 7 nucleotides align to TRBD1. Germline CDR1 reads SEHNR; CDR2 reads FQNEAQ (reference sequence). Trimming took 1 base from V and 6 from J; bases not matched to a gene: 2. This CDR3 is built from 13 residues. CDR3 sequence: CASSLVQGNGYTF. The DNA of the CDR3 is TGTGCCAGCAGCTTAGTACAGGGGAATGGCTACACCTTC.

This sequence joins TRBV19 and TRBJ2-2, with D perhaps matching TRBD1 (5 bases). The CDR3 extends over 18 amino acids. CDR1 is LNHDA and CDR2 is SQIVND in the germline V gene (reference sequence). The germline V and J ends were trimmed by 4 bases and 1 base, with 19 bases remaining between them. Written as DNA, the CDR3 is TGTGCCAGTAGTAACCCCTCCGGGCAGGGCGGGAACACCGGGGAGCTGTTTTTT. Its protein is CASSNPSGQGGNTGELFF.